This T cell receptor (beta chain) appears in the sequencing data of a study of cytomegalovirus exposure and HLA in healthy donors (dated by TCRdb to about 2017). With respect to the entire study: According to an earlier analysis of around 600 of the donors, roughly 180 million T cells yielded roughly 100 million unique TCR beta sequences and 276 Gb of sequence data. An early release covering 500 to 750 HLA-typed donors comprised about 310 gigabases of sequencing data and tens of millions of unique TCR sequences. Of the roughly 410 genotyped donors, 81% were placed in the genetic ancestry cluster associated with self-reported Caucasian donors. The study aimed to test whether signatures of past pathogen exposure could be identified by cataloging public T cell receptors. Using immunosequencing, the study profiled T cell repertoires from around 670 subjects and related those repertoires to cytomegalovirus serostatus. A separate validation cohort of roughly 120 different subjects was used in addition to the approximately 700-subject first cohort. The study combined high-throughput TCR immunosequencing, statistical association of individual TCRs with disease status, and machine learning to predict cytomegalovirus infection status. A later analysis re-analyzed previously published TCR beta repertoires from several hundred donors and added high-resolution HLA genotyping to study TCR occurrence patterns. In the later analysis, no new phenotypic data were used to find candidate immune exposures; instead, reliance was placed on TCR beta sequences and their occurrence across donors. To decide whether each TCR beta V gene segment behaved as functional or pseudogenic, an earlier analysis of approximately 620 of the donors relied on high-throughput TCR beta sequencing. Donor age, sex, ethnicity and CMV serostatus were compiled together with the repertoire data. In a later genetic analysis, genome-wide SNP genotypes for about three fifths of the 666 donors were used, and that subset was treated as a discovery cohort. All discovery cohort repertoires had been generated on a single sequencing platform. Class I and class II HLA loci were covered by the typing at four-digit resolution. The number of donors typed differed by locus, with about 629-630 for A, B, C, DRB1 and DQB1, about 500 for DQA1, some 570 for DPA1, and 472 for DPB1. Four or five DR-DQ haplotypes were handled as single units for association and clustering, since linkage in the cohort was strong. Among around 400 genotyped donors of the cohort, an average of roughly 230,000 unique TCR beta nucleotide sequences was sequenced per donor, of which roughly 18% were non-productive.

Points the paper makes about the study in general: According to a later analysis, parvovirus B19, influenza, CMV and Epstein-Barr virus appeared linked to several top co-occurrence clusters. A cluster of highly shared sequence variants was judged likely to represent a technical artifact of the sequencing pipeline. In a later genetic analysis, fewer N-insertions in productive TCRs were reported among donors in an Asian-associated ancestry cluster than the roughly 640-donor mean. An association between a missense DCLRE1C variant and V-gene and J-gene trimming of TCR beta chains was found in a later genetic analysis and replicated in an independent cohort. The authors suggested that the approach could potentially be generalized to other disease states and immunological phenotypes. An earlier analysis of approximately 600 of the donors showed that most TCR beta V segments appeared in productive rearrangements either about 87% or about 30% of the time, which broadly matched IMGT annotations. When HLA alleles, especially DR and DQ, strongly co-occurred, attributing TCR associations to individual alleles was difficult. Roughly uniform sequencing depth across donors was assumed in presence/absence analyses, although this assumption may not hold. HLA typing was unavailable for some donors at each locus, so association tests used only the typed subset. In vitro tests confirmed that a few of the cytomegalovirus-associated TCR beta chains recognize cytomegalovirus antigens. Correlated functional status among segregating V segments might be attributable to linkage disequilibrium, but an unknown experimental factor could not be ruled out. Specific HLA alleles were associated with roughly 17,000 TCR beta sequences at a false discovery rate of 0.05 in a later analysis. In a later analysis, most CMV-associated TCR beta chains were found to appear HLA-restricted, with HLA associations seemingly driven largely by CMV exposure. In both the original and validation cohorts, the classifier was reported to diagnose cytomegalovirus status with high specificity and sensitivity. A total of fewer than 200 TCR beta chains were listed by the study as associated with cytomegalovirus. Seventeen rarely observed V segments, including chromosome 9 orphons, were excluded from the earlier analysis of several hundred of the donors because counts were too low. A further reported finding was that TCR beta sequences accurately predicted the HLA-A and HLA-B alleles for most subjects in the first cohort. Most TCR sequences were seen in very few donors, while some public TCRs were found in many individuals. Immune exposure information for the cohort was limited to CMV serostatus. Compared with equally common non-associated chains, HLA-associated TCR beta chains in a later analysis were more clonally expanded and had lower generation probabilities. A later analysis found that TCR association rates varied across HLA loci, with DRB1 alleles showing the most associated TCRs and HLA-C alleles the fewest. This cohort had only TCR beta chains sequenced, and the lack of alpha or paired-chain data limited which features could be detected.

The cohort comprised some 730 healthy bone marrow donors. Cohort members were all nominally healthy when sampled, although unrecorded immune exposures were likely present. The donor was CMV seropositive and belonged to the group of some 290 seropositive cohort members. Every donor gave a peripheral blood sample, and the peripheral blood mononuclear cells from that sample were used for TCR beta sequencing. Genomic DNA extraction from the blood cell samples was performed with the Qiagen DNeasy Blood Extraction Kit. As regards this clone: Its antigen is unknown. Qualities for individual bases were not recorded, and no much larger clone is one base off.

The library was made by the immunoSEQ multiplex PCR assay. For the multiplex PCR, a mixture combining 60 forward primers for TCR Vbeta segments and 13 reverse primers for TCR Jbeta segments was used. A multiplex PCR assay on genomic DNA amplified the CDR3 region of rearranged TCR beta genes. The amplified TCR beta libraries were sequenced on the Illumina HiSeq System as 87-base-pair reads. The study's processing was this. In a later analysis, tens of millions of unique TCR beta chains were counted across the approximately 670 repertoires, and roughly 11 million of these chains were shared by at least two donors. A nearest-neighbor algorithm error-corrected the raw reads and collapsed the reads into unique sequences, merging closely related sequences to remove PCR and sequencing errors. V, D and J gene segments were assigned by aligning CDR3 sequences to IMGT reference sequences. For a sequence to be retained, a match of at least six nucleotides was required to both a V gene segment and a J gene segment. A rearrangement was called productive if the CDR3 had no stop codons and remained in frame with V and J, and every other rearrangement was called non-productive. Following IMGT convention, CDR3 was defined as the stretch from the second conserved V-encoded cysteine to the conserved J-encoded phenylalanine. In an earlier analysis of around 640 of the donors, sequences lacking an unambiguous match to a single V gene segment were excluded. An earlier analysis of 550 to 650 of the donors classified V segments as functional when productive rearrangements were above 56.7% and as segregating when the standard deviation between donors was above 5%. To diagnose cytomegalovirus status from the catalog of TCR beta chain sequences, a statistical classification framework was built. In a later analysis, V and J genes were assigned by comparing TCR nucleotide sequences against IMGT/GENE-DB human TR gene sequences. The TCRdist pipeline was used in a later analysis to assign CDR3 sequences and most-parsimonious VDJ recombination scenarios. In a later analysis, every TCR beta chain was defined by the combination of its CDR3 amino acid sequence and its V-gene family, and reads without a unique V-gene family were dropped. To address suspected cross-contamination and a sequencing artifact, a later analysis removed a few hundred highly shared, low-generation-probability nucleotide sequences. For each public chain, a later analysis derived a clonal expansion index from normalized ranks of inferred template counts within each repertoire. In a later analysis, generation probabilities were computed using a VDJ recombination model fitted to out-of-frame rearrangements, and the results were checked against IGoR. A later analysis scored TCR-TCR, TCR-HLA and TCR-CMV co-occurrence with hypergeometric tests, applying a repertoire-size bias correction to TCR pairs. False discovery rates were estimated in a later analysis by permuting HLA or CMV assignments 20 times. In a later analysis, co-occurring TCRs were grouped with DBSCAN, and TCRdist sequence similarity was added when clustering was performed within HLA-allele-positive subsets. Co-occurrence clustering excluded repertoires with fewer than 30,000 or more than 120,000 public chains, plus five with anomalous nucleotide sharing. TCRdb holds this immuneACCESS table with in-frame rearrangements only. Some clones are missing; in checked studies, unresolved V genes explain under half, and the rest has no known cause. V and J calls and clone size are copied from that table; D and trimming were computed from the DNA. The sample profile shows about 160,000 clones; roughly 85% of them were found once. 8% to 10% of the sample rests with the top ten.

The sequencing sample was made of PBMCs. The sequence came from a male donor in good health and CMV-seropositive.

The DNA reads as follows: TGTGCCAGCGTGAGGGTCGGGGGTGGCACAGATACGCAGTATTTT. Translated, this gives CASVRVGGGTDTQYF. The rearranged segments are TRBV6-5 and TRBJ2-3; the D region possibly corresponds to TRBD2 (6 bases align). The germline V gene provides CDR1 MNHEY and CDR2 SVGAGI. Deletion took 8 bases off V and 1 base off J, with a span of 16 bases between the germline ends. Including cysteine and phenylalanine, the CDR3 has 15 amino acids. The read is trimmed to its CDR3 DNA, 45 bases read in frame from base 1.